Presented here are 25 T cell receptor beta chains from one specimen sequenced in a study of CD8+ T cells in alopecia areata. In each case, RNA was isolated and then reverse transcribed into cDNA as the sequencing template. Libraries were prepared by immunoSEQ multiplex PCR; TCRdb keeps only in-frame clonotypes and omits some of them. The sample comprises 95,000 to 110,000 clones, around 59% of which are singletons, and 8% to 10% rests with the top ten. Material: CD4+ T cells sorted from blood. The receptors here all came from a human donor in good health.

This CDR3 reads CASSEALRSRDAYEQYF. DNA of the CDR3: TGTGCCAGCAGTGAAGCGCTTAGGTCAAGGGATGCCTACGAGCAGTACTTC. The chain links TRBV2 to TRBJ2-7; D unresolved. The CDR3 has 17 residues. Germline V gene data show CDR1 as SNHLY and CDR2 as FYNNEI. V gave up 0 bases and J gave up 2 bases, with 17 bases separating them.

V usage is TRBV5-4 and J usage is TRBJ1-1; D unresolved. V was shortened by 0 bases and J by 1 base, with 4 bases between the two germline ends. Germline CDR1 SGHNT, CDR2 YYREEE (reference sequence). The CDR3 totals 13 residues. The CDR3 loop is CASSLDRNTEAFF. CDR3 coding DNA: TGTGCCAGCAGCTTGGACAGGAACACTGAAGCTTTCTTT.

CDR3 nucleotide sequence: TGTGCCAGCAGTGCCCCACGGGCGGACAATGAGCAGTTCTTC. Protein product: CASSAPRADNEQFF. The chain has TRBV28 and TRBJ2-1; D remains unclear. CDR3 length equals 14 residues. V dropped 5 bases and J dropped 5 bases, with 13 bases sitting between them. CDR1 is MDHEN and CDR2 is SYDVKM in the germline V gene. The whole variable domain, remainder taken from reference TRBV28 and TRBJ2-1, is DVKVTQSSRYLVKRTGEKVFLECVQDMDHENMFWYRQDPGLGLRLIYFSYDVKMKEKGDIPEGYSVSREKKERFSLILESASTNQTSMYLCASSAPRADNEQFFGPGTRLTVL.

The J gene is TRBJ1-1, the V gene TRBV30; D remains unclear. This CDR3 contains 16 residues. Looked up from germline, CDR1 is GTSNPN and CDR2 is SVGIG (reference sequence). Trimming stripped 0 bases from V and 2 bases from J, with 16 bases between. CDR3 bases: TGTGCCTGGAGTGTACTCAGGTACTTTAAAAACACTGAAGCTTTCTTT. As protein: CAWSVLRYFKNTEAFF.

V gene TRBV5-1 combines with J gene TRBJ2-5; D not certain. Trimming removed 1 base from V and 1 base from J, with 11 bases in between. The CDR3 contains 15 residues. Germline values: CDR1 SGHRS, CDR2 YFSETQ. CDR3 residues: CASSLNAGFQETQYF. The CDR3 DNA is TGCGCCAGCAGCTTGAATGCAGGATTCCAAGAGACCCAGTACTTC.

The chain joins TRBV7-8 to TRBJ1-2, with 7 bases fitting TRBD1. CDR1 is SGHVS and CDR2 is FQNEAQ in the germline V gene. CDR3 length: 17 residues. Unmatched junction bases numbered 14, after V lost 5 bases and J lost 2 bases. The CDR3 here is CASSTTGFNGMNYGYTF. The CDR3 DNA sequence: TGTGCCAGCAGCACGACAGGGTTTAATGGAATGAACTATGGCTACACCTTC.

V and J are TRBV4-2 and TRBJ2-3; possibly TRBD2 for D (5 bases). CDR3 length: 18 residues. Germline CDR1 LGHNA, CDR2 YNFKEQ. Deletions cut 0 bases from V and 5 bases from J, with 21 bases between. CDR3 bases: TGTGCCAGCAGCCAAGATTCCCCTCGGAGTCGGGGTATAGATACGCAGTATTTT. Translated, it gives CASSQDSPRSRGIDTQYF.

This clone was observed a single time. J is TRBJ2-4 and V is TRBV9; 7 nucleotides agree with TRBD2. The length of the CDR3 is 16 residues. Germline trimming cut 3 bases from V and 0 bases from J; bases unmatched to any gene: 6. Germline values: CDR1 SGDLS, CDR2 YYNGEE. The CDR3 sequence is CASSAGGGRAKNIQYF. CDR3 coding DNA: TGTGCCAGCAGCGCGGGAGGTGGCAGAGCCAAAAACATTCAGTACTTC.

This CDR3 is CSASAPGGQFF. The CDR3 nucleotides read TGCAGTGCCAGTGCTCCAGGGGGGCAGTTCTTC. The chain recombines TRBV20-1 with TRBJ2-1; 7 bases fit TRBD1. CDR3 length: 11 amino acids. The junction had 8 bases not matched to a gene; V was cut back by 6 bases and J by 12 bases. Germline V gene sequence: CDR1 DFQATT, CDR2 SNEGSKA (reference sequence).

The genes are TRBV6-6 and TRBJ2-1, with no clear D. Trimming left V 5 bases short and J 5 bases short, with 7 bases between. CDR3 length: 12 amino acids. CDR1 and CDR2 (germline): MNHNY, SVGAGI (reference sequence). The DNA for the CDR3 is TGTGCCAGCAGTCCCAGCAACAATGAGCAGTTCTTC. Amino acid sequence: CASSPSNNEQFF.

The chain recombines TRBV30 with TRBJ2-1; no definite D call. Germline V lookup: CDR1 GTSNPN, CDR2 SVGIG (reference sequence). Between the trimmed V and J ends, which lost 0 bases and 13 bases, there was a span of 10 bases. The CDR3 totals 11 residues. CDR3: CAWSVRRPQFF. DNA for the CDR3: TGTGCCTGGAGTGTACGACGGCCCCAGTTCTTC. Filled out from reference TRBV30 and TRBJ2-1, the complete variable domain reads SQTIHQWPATLVQPVGSPLSLECTVEGTSNPNLYWYRQAAGRGLQLLFYSVGIGQISSEVPQNLSASRPQDRQFILSSKKLLLSDSGFYLCAWSVRRPQFFGPGTRLTVL.

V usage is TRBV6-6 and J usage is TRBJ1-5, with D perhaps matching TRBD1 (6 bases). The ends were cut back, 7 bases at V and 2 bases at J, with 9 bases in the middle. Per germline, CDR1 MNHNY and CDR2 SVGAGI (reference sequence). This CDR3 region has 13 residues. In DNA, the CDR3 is TGTGCCAGCAACCAGGGGCGCAATCAGCCCCAGCATTTT. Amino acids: CASNQGRNQPQHF.

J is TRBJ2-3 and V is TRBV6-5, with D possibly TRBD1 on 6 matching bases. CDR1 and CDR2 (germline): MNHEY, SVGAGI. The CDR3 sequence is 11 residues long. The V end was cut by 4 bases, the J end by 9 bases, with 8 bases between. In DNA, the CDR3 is TGTGCCAGCAGTTTTAGGGGGACGCAGTATTTT. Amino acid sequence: CASSFRGTQYF.

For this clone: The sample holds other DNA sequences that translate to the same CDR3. The CDR3 is CAWSAGYGYTF. CDR3 bases: TGTGCCTGGAGTGCTGGGTACGGCTACACCTTC. The chain couples TRBV30 to TRBJ1-2; D remains unclear. CDR3 length equals 11 residues. From germline, CDR1 is GTSNPN and CDR2 SVGIG (reference sequence). The germline V and J ends were trimmed by 1 base and 8 bases, with 8 bases remaining between them.

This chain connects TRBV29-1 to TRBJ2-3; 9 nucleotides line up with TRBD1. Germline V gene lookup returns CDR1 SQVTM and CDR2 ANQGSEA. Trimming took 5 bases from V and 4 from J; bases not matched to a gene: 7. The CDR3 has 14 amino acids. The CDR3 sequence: CSVRQGGFADTQYF. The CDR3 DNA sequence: TGCAGCGTTCGACAGGGGGGTTTTGCAGATACGCAGTATTTT.

In nucleotides, the CDR3 is TGTGCCAGCACCCAATTGGGAGGGGACACTGAAGCTTTCTTT. Its protein product is CASTQLGGDTEAFF. This rearrangement joins TRBV6-1 to TRBJ1-1; a possible D gene is TRBD1 (5 bases). Trimming removed 7 bases from V and 3 bases from J, with 15 bases in between. Germline-derived CDR1 and CDR2 are MNHNS and SASEGT. The CDR3 contains 14 residues.

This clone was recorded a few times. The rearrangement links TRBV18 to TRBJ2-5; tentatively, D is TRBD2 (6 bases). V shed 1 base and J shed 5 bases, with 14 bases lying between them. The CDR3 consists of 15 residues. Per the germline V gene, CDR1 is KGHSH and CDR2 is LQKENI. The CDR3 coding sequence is TGTGCCAGCTCACCACGGGGAGGTTTTACGGAGACCCAGTACTTC. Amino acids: CASSPRGGFTETQYF. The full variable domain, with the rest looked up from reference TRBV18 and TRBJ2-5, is NAGVMQNPRHLVRRRGQEARLRCSPMKGHSHVYWYRQLPEEGLKFMVYLQKENIIDESGMPKERFSAEFPKEGPSILRIQQVVRGDSAAYFCASSPRGGFTETQYFGPGTRLLVL.

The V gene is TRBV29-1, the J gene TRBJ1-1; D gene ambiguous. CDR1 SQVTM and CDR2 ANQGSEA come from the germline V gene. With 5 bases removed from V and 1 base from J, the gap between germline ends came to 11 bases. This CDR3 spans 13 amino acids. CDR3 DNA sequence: TGCAGCGTTCAGAAGGGCTCGAACACTGAAGCTTTCTTT. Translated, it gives CSVQKGSNTEAFF.

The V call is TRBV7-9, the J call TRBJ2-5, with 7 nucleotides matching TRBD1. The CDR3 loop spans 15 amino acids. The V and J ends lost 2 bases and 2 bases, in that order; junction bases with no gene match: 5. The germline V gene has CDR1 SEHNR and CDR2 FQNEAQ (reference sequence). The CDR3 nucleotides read TGTGCCAGCAGCTTAAGGGGGCCTCAGCAAGAGACCCAGTACTTC. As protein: CASSLRGPQQETQYF.

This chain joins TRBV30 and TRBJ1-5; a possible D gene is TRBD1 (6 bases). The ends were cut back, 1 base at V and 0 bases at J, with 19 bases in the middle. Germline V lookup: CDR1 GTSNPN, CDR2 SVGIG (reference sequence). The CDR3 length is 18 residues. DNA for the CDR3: TGTGCCTGGAGTGCGGGCCAGACAGGATTGGATAGCAATCAGCCCCAGCATTTT. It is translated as CAWSAGQTGLDSNQPQHF.

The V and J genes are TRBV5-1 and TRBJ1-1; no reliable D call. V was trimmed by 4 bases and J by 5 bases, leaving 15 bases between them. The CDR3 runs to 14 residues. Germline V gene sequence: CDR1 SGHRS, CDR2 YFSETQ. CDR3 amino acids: CASSRARVGTEAFF. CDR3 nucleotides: TGCGCCAGCAGCCGAGCGAGAGTCGGGACTGAAGCTTTCTTT.

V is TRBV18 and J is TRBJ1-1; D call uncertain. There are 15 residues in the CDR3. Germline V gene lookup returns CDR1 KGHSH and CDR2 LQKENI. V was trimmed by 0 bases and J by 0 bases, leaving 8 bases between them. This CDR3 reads CASSPPAGMNTEAFF. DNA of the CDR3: TGTGCCAGCTCACCACCTGCTGGCATGAACACTGAAGCTTTCTTT. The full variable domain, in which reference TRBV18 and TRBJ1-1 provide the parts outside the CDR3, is NAGVMQNPRHLVRRRGQEARLRCSPMKGHSHVYWYRQLPEEGLKFMVYLQKENIIDESGMPKERFSAEFPKEGPSILRIQQVVRGDSAAYFCASSPPAGMNTEAFFGQGTRLTVV.

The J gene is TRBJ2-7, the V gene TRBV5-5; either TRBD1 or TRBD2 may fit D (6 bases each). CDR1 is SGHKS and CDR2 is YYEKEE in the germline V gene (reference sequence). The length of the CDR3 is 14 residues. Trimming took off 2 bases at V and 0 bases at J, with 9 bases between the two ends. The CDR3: CASSFGGLSYEQYF. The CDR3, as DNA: TGTGCCAGCAGCTTTGGGGGGCTCTCCTACGAGCAGTACTTC.

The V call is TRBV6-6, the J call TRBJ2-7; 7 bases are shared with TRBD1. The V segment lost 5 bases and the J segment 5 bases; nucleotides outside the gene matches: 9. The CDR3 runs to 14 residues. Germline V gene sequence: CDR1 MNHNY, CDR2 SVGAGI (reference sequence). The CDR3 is CASSARQGLNEQYF. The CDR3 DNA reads TGTGCCAGCAGTGCCCGACAGGGTCTCAACGAGCAGTACTTC.

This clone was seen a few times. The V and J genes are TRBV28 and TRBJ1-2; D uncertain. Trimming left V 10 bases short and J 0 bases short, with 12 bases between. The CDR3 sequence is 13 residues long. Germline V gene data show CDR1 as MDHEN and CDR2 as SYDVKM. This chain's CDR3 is CATGTAANYGYTF. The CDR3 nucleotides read TGTGCCACCGGTACCGCAGCTAACTATGGCTACACCTTC.